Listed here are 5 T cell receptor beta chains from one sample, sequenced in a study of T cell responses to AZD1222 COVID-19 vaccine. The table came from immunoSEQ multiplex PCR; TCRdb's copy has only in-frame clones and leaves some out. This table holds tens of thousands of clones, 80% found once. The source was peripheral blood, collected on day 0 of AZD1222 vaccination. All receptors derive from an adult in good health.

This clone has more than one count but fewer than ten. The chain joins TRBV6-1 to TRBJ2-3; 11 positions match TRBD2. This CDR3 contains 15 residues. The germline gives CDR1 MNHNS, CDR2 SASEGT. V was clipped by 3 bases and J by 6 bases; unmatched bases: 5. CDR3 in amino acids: CASSESTSGVDTQYF. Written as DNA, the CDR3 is TGTGCCAGCAGTGAGTCGACTAGCGGGGTGGATACGCAGTATTTT.

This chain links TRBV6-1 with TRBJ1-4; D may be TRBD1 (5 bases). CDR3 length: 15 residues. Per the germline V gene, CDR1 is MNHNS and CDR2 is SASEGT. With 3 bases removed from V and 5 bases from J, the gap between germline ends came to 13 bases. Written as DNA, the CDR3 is TGTGCCAGCAGTGATATAGGGGAAGAGAATGAAAAACTGTTTTTT. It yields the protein CASSDIGEENEKLFF.

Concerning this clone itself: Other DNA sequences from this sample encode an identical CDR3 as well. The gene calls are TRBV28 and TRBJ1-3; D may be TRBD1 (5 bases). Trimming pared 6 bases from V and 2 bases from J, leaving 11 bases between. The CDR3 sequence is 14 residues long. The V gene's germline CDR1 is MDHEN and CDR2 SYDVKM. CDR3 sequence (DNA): TGTGCCAGCAGCCCTGGGGGAACTGGAAACACCATATATTTT. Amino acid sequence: CASSPGGTGNTIYF.

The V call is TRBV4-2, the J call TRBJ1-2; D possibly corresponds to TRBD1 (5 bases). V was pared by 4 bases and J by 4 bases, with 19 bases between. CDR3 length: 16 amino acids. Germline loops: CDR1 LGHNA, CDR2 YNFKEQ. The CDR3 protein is CASSRELQVARYGYTF. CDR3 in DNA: TGTGCCAGCAGCCGCGAATTACAGGTTGCCCGCTATGGCTACACCTTC.

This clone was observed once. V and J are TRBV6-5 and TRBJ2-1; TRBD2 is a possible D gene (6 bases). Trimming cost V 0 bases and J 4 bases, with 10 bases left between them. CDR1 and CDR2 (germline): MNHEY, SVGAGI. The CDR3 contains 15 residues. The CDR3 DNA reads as TGTGCCAGCAGTTACTCGGGACTCTTATACAATGAGCAGTTCTTC. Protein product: CASSYSGLLYNEQFF.